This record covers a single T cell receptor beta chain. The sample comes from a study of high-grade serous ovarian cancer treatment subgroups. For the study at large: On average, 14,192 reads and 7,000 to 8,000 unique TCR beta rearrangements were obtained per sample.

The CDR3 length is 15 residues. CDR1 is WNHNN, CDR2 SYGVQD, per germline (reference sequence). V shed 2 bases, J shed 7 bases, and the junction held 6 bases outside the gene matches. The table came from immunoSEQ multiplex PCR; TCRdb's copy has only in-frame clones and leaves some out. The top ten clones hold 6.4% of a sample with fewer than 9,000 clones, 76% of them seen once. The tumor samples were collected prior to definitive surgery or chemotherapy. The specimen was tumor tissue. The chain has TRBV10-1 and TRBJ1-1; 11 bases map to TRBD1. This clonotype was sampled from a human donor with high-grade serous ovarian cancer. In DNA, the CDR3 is TGCGCCAGCAGTGAGGGACAGGGGGCCCAAAATGAAGCTTTCTTT. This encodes CASSEGQGAQNEAFF.